The 3 T cell receptor beta chains in this list originate from one sample, sequenced in a study of cytomegalovirus exposure and HLA in healthy donors. This PCR relied on a set of 60 Vbeta primers and 13 Jbeta primers. Generated by immunoSEQ multiplex PCR, the TCRdb table keeps only in-frame clones and is missing some. The data contain 45,000 to 65,000 clones, about 70% of them singletons. Sequencing was done on a sample of PBMCs. Receptors were obtained from a woman aged 50 to 60 in good health and CMV-seropositive.

V gene TRBV19 combines with J gene TRBJ1-5; 7 bases align to TRBD1. Germline lookup yields CDR1 LNHDA and CDR2 SQIVND (reference sequence). CDR3 size: 14 residues. The junction had 8 bases not matched to a gene; V was cut back by 11 bases and J by 1 base. In nucleotides, the CDR3 is TGTGCCCCCGACAGGGAGAGAAGCAATCAGCCCCAGCATTTT. Protein: CAPDRERSNQPQHF.

The chain combines TRBV30 with TRBJ1-4, with D unresolved. CDR3 length: 12 amino acids. Germline V gene data show CDR1 as GTSNPN and CDR2 as SVGIG (reference sequence). V lost 0 bases to trimming and J lost 10 bases, with 9 bases between them. The CDR3 bases are TGTGCCTGGAGTGTACGAGGCGGAAAACTGTTTTTT. It codes for CAWSVRGGKLFF.

The V gene is TRBV29-1, the J gene TRBJ2-5; TRBD2 might be the D (5 bases). Trimming left V 4 bases short and J 7 bases short, with 16 bases between. CDR3 length: 13 amino acids. Germline V gene lookup returns CDR1 SQVTM and CDR2 ANQGSEA. CDR3 sequence: CSVVVEGGGTQYF. The DNA for the CDR3 is TGCAGCGTTGTAGTTGAGGGCGGAGGGACCCAGTACTTC.